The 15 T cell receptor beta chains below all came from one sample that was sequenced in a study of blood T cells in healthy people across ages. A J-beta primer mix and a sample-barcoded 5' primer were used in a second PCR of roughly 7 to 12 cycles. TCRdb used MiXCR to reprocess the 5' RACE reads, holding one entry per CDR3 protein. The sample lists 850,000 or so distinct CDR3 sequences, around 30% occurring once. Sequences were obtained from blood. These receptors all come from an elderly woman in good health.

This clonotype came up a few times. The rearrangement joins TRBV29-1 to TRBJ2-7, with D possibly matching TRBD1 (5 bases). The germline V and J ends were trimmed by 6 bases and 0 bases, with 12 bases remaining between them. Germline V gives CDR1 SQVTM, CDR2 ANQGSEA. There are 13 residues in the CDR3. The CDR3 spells CSVRQPDSYEQYF. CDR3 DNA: TGCAGCGTCCGACAGCCCGACTCCTACGAGCAGTACTTC.

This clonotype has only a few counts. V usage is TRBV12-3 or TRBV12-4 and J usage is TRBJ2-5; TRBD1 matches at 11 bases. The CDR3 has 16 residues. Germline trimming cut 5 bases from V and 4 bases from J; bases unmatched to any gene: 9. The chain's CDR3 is CASSDSGTGGGETQYF. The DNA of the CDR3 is TGTGCCAGCAGTGACTCCGGGACAGGGGGGGGAGAGACCCAGTACTTC.

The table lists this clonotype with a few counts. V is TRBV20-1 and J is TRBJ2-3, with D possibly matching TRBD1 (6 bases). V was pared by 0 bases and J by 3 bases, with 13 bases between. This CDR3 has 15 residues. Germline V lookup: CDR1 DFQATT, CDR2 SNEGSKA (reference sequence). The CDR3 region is CSARDRLRGTDTQYF. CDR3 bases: TGCAGTGCTAGAGATCGGTTGAGGGGGACAGATACGCAGTATTTT.

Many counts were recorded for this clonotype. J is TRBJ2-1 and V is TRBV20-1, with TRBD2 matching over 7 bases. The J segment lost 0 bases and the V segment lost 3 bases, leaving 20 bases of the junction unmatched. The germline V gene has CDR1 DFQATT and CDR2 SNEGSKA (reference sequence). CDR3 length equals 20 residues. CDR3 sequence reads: CSASSLGLVGLASSYNEQFF. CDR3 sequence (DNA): TGCAGTGCTAGTTCGCTAGGACTAGTCGGTCTTGCGTCCTCCTACAATGAGCAGTTCTTC.

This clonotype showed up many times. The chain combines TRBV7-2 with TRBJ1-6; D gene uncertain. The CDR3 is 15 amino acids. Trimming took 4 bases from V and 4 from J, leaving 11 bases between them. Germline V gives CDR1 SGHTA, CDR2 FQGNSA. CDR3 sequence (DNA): TGTGCCAGCAGCTCCTCTAACATGTATAATTCACCCCTCCACTTT. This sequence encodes CASSSSNMYNSPLHF.

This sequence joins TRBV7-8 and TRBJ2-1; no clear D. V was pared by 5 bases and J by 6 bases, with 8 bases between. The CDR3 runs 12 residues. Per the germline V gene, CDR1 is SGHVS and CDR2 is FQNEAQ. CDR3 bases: TGTGCCAGCAGCCCTAGATCCAATGAGCAGTTCTTC. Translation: CASSPRSNEQFF. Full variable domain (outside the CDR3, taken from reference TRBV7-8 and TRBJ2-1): GAGVSQSPRYKVAKRGQDVALRCDPISGHVSLFWYQQALGQGPEFLTYFQNEAQLDKSGLPSDRFFAERPEGSVSTLKIQRTQQEDSAVYLCASSPRSNEQFFGPGTRLTVL.

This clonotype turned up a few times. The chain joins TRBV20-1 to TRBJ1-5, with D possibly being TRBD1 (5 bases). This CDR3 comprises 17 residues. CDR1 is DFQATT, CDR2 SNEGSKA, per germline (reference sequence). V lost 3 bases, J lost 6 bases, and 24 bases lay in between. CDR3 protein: CSARPSGRGRVSQPQHF. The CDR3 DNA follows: TGCAGTGCTAGGCCGTCGGGACGAGGGCGGGTTAGTCAGCCCCAGCATTTT.

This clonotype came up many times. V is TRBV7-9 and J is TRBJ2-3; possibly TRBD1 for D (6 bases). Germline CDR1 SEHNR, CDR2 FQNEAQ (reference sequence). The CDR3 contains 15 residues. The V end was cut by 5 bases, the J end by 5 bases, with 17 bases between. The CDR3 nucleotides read TGTGCCAGCAGCCGATTTAACCTACAGGGAGATACGCAGTATTTT. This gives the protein CASSRFNLQGDTQYF.

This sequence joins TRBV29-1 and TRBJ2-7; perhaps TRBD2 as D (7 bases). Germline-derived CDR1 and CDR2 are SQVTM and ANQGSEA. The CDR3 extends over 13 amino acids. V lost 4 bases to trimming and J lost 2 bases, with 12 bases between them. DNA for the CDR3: TGCAGCGTTGTGGGGGGGCGGACCTACGAGCAGTACTTC. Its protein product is CSVVGGRTYEQYF.

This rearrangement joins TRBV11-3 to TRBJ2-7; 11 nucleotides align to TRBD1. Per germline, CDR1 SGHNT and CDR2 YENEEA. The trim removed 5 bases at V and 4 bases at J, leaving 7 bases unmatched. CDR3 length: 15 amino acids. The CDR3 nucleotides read TGTGCCAGCAGCACGGGGGGGACAGGGGGATACGAGCAGTACTTC. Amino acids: CASSTGGTGGYEQYF.

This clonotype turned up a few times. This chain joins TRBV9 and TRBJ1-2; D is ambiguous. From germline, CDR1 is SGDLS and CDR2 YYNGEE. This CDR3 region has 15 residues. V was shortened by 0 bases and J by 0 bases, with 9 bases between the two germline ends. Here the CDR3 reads CASSVGQSSNYGYTF. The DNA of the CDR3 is TGTGCCAGCAGCGTAGGGCAGAGTTCTAACTATGGCTACACCTTC.

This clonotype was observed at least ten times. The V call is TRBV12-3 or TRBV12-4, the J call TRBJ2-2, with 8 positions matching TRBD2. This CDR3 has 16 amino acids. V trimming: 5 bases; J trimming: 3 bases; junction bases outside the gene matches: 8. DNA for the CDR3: TGTGCCAGCAGTCTATCGGGAGGGGGTTACACCGGGGAGCTGTTTTTT. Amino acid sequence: CASSLSGGGYTGELFF.

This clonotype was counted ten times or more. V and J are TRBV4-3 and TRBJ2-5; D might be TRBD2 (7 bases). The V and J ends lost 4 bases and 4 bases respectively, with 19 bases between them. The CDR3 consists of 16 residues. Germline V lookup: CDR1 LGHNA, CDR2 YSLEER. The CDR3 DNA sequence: TGCGCCAGCAGCCGGAGGGGGGGCCAGACGGGAGAGACCCAGTACTTC. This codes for CASSRRGGQTGETQYF.

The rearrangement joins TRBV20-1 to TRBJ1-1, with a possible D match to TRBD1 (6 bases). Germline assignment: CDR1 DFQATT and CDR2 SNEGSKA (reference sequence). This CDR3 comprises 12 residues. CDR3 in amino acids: CRMDRKNTEAFF. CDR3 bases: TGCAGGATGGACAGAAAAAACACTGAAGCTTTCTTT.

CDR3 bases: TGTGCCAGCAGCCAAGATGACAGGCCTAGCTCCTACGAGCAGTACTTC. Amino acids: CASSQDDRPSSYEQYF. V usage is TRBV14 and J usage is TRBJ2-7; TRBD1 might be the D (6 bases). The CDR3 spans 16 residues. Germline CDR1 reads SGHDN; CDR2 reads FVKESK. V lost 0 bases and J 0 bases, leaving 12 bases between the germline ends.